This section outlines one T cell receptor beta chain sequence together with its context. The trim removed 3 bases at V and 3 bases at J, leaving 13 bases unmatched. CDR3 length equals 18 residues. CDR1 and CDR2 from the germline V gene are MGHDK and SYGVNS. The sample originates from a study of identical twins. One entry per CDR3 protein, called by TCRdb with MiXCR from the 5' RACE reads. The sample lists roughly 1.6 million distinct CDR3 sequences; less than 35% were seen once. The sample taken for sequencing was cord blood. The sequence was collected from a newborn girl in good health. The chain carries TRBV25-1 and TRBJ2-3, with 9 nucleotides matching TRBD2. This chain's CDR3 is CASSDREAGGSLTDTQYF. For the CDR3, the DNA is TGTGCCAGCAGTGACCGGGAAGCGGGGGGTTCCCTAACAGATACGCAGTATTTT.